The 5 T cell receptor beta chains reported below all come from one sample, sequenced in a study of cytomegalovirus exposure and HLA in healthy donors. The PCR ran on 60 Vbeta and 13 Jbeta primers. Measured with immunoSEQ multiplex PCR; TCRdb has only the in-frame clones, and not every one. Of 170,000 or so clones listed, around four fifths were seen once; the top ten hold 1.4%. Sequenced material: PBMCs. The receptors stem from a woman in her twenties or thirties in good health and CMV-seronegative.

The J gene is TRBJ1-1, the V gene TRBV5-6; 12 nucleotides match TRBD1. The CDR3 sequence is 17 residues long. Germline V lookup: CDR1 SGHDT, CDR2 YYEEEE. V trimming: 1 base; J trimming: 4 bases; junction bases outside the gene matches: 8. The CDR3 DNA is TGTGCCAGCAGCTTGCCGGGACAGGGGGCGCGGAGCACTGAAGCTTTCTTT. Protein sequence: CASSLPGQGARSTEAFF.

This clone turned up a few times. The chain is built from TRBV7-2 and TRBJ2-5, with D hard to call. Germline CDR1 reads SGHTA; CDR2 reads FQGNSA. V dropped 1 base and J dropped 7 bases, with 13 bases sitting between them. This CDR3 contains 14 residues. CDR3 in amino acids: CASSLEVGRGTQYF. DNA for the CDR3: TGTGCCAGCAGCTTAGAGGTTGGCAGAGGGACCCAGTACTTC.

CDR3 DNA: TGTGCCAGCAGCTTGCAGGGGATTCACACTGAAGCTTTCTTT. As protein: CASSLQGIHTEAFF. The V and J genes are TRBV7-2 and TRBJ1-1; possible D gene TRBD1, 6 bases. Trimming left V 3 bases short and J 3 bases short, with 11 bases between. The CDR3 has 14 amino acids. Per germline, CDR1 SGHTA and CDR2 FQGNSA.

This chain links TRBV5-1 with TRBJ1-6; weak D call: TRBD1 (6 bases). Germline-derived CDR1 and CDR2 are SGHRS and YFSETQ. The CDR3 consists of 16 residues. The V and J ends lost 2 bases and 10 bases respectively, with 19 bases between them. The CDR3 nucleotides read TGCGCCAGCAGCTTCAACAGGGTATACGAAGGATCACCCCTCCACTTT. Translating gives CASSFNRVYEGSPLHF. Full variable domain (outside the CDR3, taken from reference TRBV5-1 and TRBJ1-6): KAGVTQTPRYLIKTRGQQVTLSCSPISGHRSVSWYQQTPGQGLQFLFEYFSETQRNKGNFPGRFSGRQFSNSRSEMNVSTLELGDSALYLCASSFNRVYEGSPLHFGNGTRLTVT.

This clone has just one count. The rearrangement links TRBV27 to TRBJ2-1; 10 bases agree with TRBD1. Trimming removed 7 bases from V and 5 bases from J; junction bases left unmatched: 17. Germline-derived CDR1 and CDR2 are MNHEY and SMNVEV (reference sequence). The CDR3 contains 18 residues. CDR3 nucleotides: TGTGCCAGCACCACCGGGACAGGGGCGACTGTGGGAGACAATGAGCAGTTCTTC. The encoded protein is CASTTGTGATVGDNEQFF.